This passage covers 2 T cell receptor beta chains from one sample sequenced in a study of OX40 agonist ivuxolimab in advanced cancers. This table comes from immunoSEQ multiplex PCR, and its TCRdb copy is limited to in-frame clones, with some not included. This table holds under 150,000 clones, roughly nine tenths found once. Material: CD4+ or CD8+ T cells sorted from blood, obtained in a trial of the OX40 agonist ivuxolimab. The receptors were gathered from an adult with an advanced solid tumor such as melanoma, head and neck, liver or kidney cancer.

The chain employs TRBV4-3 and TRBJ1-4; 7 nucleotides agree with TRBD1. Germline CDR1 LGHNA, CDR2 YSLEER. The junction had 5 bases not matched to a gene; V was cut back by 5 bases and J by 8 bases. The length of the CDR3 is 13 residues. CDR3 nucleotides: TGCGCCAGCAGCTCCGGGACAGTAGAAAAACTGTTTTTT. Protein sequence: CASSSGTVEKLFF.

The chain employs TRBV10-3 and TRBJ2-3, with 9 nucleotides matching TRBD2. The V segment lost 2 bases and the J segment 1 base; nucleotides outside the gene matches: 4. The germline V gene encodes CDR1 ENHRY and CDR2 SYGVKD. The CDR3 totals 16 residues. The CDR3 DNA is TGTGCCATCAGTGAGGTGCTAGCGGGGCGCACAGATACGCAGTATTTT. Amino acids: CAISEVLAGRTDTQYF.